This paragraph covers one T cell receptor (beta chain) sequence. The antigen is undetermined. The data stem from a study of T cells in localized non-small cell lung cancer. Study outcomes and limitations: Prolonged overall survival went with higher T cell density in the blood. Heterogeneity is still possible, as just one tumor region was sequenced. Researchers found a median around 58 of the top 100 tumor clones in adjacent lung. There was higher T cell clonality in uninvolved adjacent lung than in tumor, and it was highest there.

After removal of 3 bases from V and 6 bases from J, the junction contained 6 bases not matched to a gene. Germline V gene data show CDR1 as GTSNPN and CDR2 as SVGIG (reference sequence). The CDR3 contains 13 residues. Repertoires were generated with immunoSEQ multiplex PCR, while TCRdb's copy carries only in-frame clones and drops some. The table includes 25,000 to 35,000 clones, roughly 87% detected once. This sample comprised peripheral blood, obtained before any cancer treatment. The chain combines TRBV30 with TRBJ2-5; 8 nucleotides agree with TRBD2. This sequence originates from a male donor older than 55 with stage I lung adenocarcinoma. DNA of the CDR3: TGTGCCTGGAGGGCGGGGGGAGCGCAGACCCAGTACTTC. It codes for CAWRAGGAQTQYF.